The clone carrying this T cell receptor (beta chain) was found a few times. The data were obtained in a study of CD8+ T cells in alopecia areata. Study as a whole: Treated patients were given 5 to 10 mg oral tofacitinib twice daily. People stayed on tofacitinib for 6 to 18 months, then stopped the drug for 6 months.

Germline V lookup: CDR1 SQVTM, CDR2 ANQGSEA. The length of the CDR3 is 15 residues. Germline trimming cut 5 bases from V and 3 bases from J; bases unmatched to any gene: 6. cDNA reverse transcribed from extracted RNA served as the sequencing template. The protocol was immunoSEQ multiplex PCR, while the TCRdb copy is restricted to in-frame clones and leaves out a portion. Among fewer than 200,000 clones listed, 59% were seen once. Both peripheral blood and punch biopsies of lesional scalp skin were obtained from patients who had alopecia areata. The sample here was CD4+ T cells sorted from blood, taken at week 0. The rearrangement uses TRBV29-1 and TRBJ2-5; 13 nucleotides align to TRBD2. The receptor was derived from a human donor with alopecia areata. The chain's CDR3 is CSVRGLAGDKETQYF. DNA of the CDR3: TGCAGCGTTCGTGGACTAGCGGGAGATAAAGAGACCCAGTACTTC.